These 32 T cell receptor beta chains share one sample of origin, sequenced in a study of blood T cell repertoires in COVID-19. Clones were sequenced by immunoSEQ multiplex PCR, and TCRdb holds only the in-frame ones, with some missing. This table holds some 53,000 clones, roughly 87% found once. Sequenced: peripheral blood. These receptors all stem from a human donor with active COVID-19. The donor label of this sample is uncertain.

V and J are TRBV12-3 or TRBV12-4 and TRBJ1-6; D call uncertain. CDR3 length: 13 residues. V gave up 1 base and J gave up 4 bases, with 2 bases separating them. The CDR3 loop is CASSLVYNSPLHF. CDR3 DNA sequence: TGTGCCAGCAGTTTAGTATATAATTCACCCCTCCACTTT.

The rearrangement uses TRBV19 and TRBJ1-2; 7 bases are a match to TRBD1. V shed 7 bases and J 6 bases; nucleotides not matched to a gene: 8. The CDR3 spans 13 residues. CDR1 LNHDA and CDR2 SQIVND come from the germline V gene (reference sequence). The DNA for the CDR3 is TGTGCCAGTACTCCTGACAGGGTGAATGGCTACACCTTC. It translates to CASTPDRVNGYTF.

The rearrangement uses TRBV19 and TRBJ1-1; TRBD1 agrees at 8 bases. V lost 2 bases, J lost 11 bases, and 10 bases stayed unmatched. This CDR3 is 14 amino acids long. Germline values: CDR1 LNHDA, CDR2 SQIVND (reference sequence). CDR3 loop: CASSIKVQGAGAFF. For the CDR3, the DNA is TGTGCCAGTAGTATAAAAGTGCAGGGGGCAGGTGCTTTCTTT.

The gene calls are TRBV2 and TRBJ2-7; 7 bases fit TRBD1. This CDR3 has 13 amino acids. Germline V gene data show CDR1 as SNHLY and CDR2 as FYNNEI. V gave up 6 bases and J gave up 3 bases; unmatched junction bases: 5. CDR3 bases: TGTGCCAGCAGCAGGGGGTCCCTCTACGAGCAGTACTTC. Residues: CASSRGSLYEQYF.

The rearrangement joins TRBV5-8 to TRBJ1-4, with D possibly matching TRBD1 (5 bases). Trimming removed 7 bases from V and 7 bases from J, with 20 bases in between. CDR1 and CDR2 from the germline V gene are SGHTS and YDEGEE. CDR3 length equals 15 residues. The CDR3 DNA follows: TGTGCCAGCGGAACCTCGGGGGTGCGCTTTGAAAAACTGTTTTTT. It translates to CASGTSGVRFEKLFF.

This chain connects TRBV5-5 to TRBJ2-3, with 7 bases fitting TRBD2. Germline loops: CDR1 SGHKS, CDR2 YYEKEE (reference sequence). The V gene end was trimmed by 4 bases and the J gene end by 2 bases; junction bases not matched to a gene: 4. This CDR3 has 14 residues. CDR3 loop: CASSIGLDTDTQYF. The CDR3, as DNA: TGTGCCAGCAGCATAGGACTAGACACAGATACGCAGTATTTT.

The chain recombines TRBV27 with TRBJ2-3, with a weak D call TRBD1 (5 bases). This CDR3 comprises 16 residues. Trimming took off 7 bases at V and 0 bases at J, with 17 bases between the two ends. The germline V gene has CDR1 MNHEY and CDR2 SMNVEV (reference sequence). Here the CDR3 reads CASIPPPGSSTDTQYF. CDR3 DNA sequence: TGTGCCAGCATTCCACCCCCAGGGTCTAGCACAGATACGCAGTATTTT.

The chain's CDR3 is CSANPGQKLFF. For the CDR3, the DNA is TGCAGTGCTAACCCGGGACAGAAACTGTTTTTT. This chain links TRBV20-1 with TRBJ1-4, with 7 bases aligning to TRBD1. Germline CDR1 is DFQATT and CDR2 is SNEGSKA (reference sequence). This CDR3 has 11 amino acids. The trim removed 4 bases at V and 11 bases at J, leaving 4 bases unmatched.

The V gene is TRBV29-1, the J gene TRBJ1-6, with 9 bases identical to TRBD1. The CDR3 runs to 12 residues. V dropped 8 bases and J dropped 7; count of bases not matched to a gene: 3. Germline CDR1 reads SQVTM; CDR2 reads ANQGSEA. Written as DNA, the CDR3 is TGCAGCCGGGACAGGGTGAATTCACCCCTCCACTTT. It specifies CSRDRVNSPLHF.

The V call is TRBV5-1, the J call TRBJ1-4; 10 bases agree with TRBD1. V shed 0 bases, J shed 7 bases, and the junction held 3 bases outside the gene matches. This CDR3 has 15 residues. Looked up from germline, CDR1 is SGHRS and CDR2 is YFSETQ. The CDR3 region has the DNA TGCGCCAGCAGCTTGGCTGGGACAGGGGCTGAAAAACTGTTTTTT. This translates into CASSLAGTGAEKLFF.

The chain links TRBV15 to TRBJ1-1; 7 nucleotides align to TRBD1. Germline V CDR1 and CDR2: LNHNV, YYDKDF (reference sequence). The CDR3 sequence is 16 residues long. Trimming at V came to 0 bases and at J to 7 bases, leaving 11 bases not matched to a gene. This CDR3 reads CATSRDRGRAGGEAFF. The CDR3 coding sequence is TGTGCCACCAGCAGAGATCGGGGCAGGGCAGGGGGTGAAGCTTTCTTT.

This clone was observed once. The rearrangement joins TRBV19 to TRBJ1-2; 7 nucleotides align to TRBD1. Germline V gene data show CDR1 as LNHDA and CDR2 as SQIVND (reference sequence). The J segment lost 2 bases and the V segment lost 5 bases, leaving 11 bases of the junction unmatched. The CDR3 runs to 16 residues. The CDR3 protein is CASSPRTRGQNYGYTF. In DNA, the CDR3 is TGTGCCAGTAGTCCCCGTACAAGGGGGCAGAACTATGGCTACACCTTC.

CDR3 in DNA: TGCAGCGTTGAAGTTCCAAATTCCTACGAGCAGTACTTC. Its protein is CSVEVPNSYEQYF. V and J are TRBV29-1 and TRBJ2-7, with D hard to call. Germline CDR1 reads SQVTM; CDR2 reads ANQGSEA. V was trimmed by 1 base and J by 1 base, leaving 8 bases between them. The CDR3 has 13 amino acids.

V is TRBV3-1 (or the pseudogene TRBV3-2) and J is TRBJ2-7; weak D call: TRBD1 (5 bases). Germline CDR1 and CDR2: LGHDT and YNNKEL (reference sequence). With 4 bases removed from V and 3 bases from J, the gap between germline ends came to 7 bases. The CDR3 is 12 amino acids. The CDR3 coding sequence is TGTGCCAGCAGCCTTACAGGCTACGAGCAGTACTTC. Translation gives CASSLTGYEQYF.

The J gene is TRBJ1-2, the V gene TRBV7-2; D ambiguous. Deletions cut 4 bases from V and 4 bases from J, with 16 bases between. The CDR3 contains 15 residues. CDR1 and CDR2 (germline): SGHTA, FQGNSA. DNA of the CDR3: TGTGCCAGCAGCTCTCATACGTCCGGGATCTATGGCTACACCTTC. It is translated as CASSSHTSGIYGYTF.

V is TRBV11-2 and J is TRBJ2-2; tentative D call: TRBD2 (5 bases). CDR1 and CDR2 (germline): SGHAT, FQNNGV. The V and J ends lost 3 bases and 4 bases respectively, with 18 bases between them. The CDR3 has 17 residues. As DNA, the CDR3 is TGTGCCAGCAGCTTCACAAAACAGCTAGCCGGCACCGGGGAGCTGTTTTTT. Protein: CASSFTKQLAGTGELFF. The whole variable domain, filled in from reference TRBV11-2 and TRBJ2-2, reads EAGVAQSPRYKIIEKRQSVAFWCNPISGHATLYWYQQILGQGPKLLIQFQNNGVVDDSQLPKDRFSAERLKGVDSTLKIQPAKLEDSAVYLCASSFTKQLAGTGELFFGEGSRLTVL.

This clone was observed once. This chain connects TRBV27 to TRBJ2-3, with 14 bases aligning to TRBD2. The trim removed 5 bases at V and 5 bases at J, leaving 9 bases unmatched. CDR1 and CDR2 (germline): MNHEY, SMNVEV (reference sequence). The CDR3 contains 17 residues. The CDR3 here is CASSQTSGGAVRDTQYF. CDR3 DNA: TGTGCCAGCAGTCAGACTAGCGGGGGGGCAGTAAGAGATACGCAGTATTTT.

V and J are TRBV20-1 and TRBJ2-7, with D tentatively TRBD2 (5 bases). Trimming took 3 bases from V and 1 from J, leaving 13 bases between them. Germline CDR1 DFQATT, CDR2 SNEGSKA (reference sequence). The CDR3 is 14 amino acids. The CDR3 sequence is CSASTRTISYEQYF. In nucleotides, the CDR3 is TGCAGTGCTAGTACTAGGACCATTTCCTACGAGCAGTACTTC.

The J gene is TRBJ1-1, the V gene TRBV10-3, with 7 bases identical to TRBD1. The CDR3 extends over 14 amino acids. V lost 7 bases, J lost 7 bases, and 12 bases stayed unmatched. The germline CDR1 and CDR2 sequences are ENHRY and SYGVKD. The CDR3 DNA reads as TGTGCCATCACCCCGACAGGGAGTCGCCGTGAAGCTTTCTTT. This codes for CAITPTGSRREAFF.

The CDR3 bases are TGTGCCAGCAGTGAATTCCCGGAGCTAAGCACAGATACGCAGTATTTT. The encoded protein is CASSEFPELSTDTQYF. The chain couples TRBV6-1 to TRBJ2-3, with D unclear. The CDR3 runs 16 residues. V was pared by 2 bases and J by 0 bases, with 12 bases between. Germline V CDR1 and CDR2: MNHNS, SASEGT.

This chain links TRBV7-2 with TRBJ1-2, with 9 bases matching TRBD1. Looked up from germline, CDR1 is SGHTA and CDR2 is FQGNSA. The CDR3 consists of 14 residues. V dropped 5 bases and J dropped 4; count of bases not matched to a gene: 5. As DNA, the CDR3 is TGTGCCAGCAGCGCTCAGACAGGGGGCTATGGCTACACCTTC. Protein sequence: CASSAQTGGYGYTF. Filled out from reference TRBV7-2 and TRBJ1-2, the complete variable domain reads GAGVSQSPSNKVTEKGKDVELRCDPISGHTALYWYRQSLGQGLEFLIYFQGNSAPDKSGLPSDRFSAERTGGSVSTLTIQRTQQEDSAVYLCASSAQTGGYGYTFGSGTRLTVV.

The DNA for the CDR3 is TGTGCCAGCAGCTCCCGGGGCAGCGGGCGAAGCACAGATACGCAGTATTTT. It codes for CASSSRGSGRSTDTQYF. The chain combines TRBV7-2 with TRBJ2-3, with D possibly being TRBD2 (6 bases). The CDR3 runs to 17 residues. V gave up 4 bases and J gave up 0 bases, with 17 bases separating them. Germline CDR1 SGHTA, CDR2 FQGNSA.

This chain links TRBV7-6 with TRBJ2-7; 11 positions match TRBD1. CDR3 length equals 20 residues. Germline CDR1 and CDR2: SGHVS and FNYEAQ. V lost 1 base to trimming and J lost 0 bases; unmatched junction nucleotides: 14. CDR3 region: CASSLGLRDRGTEYSYEQYF. The CDR3 nucleotides read TGTGCCAGCAGCTTAGGTCTTCGGGACAGGGGGACCGAATACTCCTACGAGCAGTACTTC.

The chain carries TRBV19 and TRBJ1-1; D is unclear. Per the germline V gene, CDR1 is LNHDA and CDR2 is SQIVND (reference sequence). This CDR3 is 13 amino acids long. V lost 3 bases and J 1 base, leaving 6 bases between the germline ends. The CDR3 DNA is TGTGCCAGTAGTATTGGCTGGAACACTGAAGCTTTCTTT. This encodes CASSIGWNTEAFF.

There are many counts of this clone. The chain has TRBV6-5 and TRBJ2-5; the D gene is possibly TRBD1 (5 bases). Germline lookup yields CDR1 MNHEY and CDR2 SVGAGI. The CDR3 sequence is 16 residues long. V was clipped by 1 base and J by 1 base, with 13 bases between them. Written as DNA, the CDR3 is TGTGCCAGCAGTTACTGGGTGCAAGGGGCCCAAGAGACCCAGTACTTC. It codes for CASSYWVQGAQETQYF.

J is TRBJ1-4 and V is TRBV9; D is possibly TRBD1 (6 bases). CDR1 is SGDLS, CDR2 YYNGEE, per germline. The CDR3 spans 15 residues. The V end lost 3 bases, the J end lost 3 bases, and 12 bases lay between the germline ends. The CDR3 bases are TGTGCCAGCAGCGCGCAGACAGGCCCTAATGAAAAACTGTTTTTT. Residues: CASSAQTGPNEKLFF.

This chain links TRBV7-9 with TRBJ2-2; weak D call: TRBD2 (6 bases). V gave up 4 bases and J gave up 8 bases, with 17 bases separating them. CDR3 length: 15 residues. The germline V gene has CDR1 SEHNR and CDR2 FQNEAQ (reference sequence). The CDR3 sequence: CASSSGTPSLGELFF. The DNA of the CDR3 is TGTGCCAGCAGCTCCGGGACTCCGTCCTTAGGGGAGCTGTTTTTT. Looking up the rest from reference TRBV7-9 and TRBJ2-2 gives the full variable domain: DTGVSQNPRHKITKRGQNVTFRCDPISEHNRLYWYRQTLGQGPEFLTYFQNEAQLEKSRLLSDRFSAERPKGSFSTLEIQRTEQGDSAMYLCASSSGTPSLGELFFGEGSRLTVL.

The J gene is TRBJ2-3, the V gene TRBV14; D unclear. Trimming took off 1 base at V and 0 bases at J, with 14 bases between the two ends. From germline, CDR1 is SGHDN and CDR2 FVKESK. The CDR3 totals 17 residues. CDR3 coding DNA: TGTGCCAGCAGCCAAGTAAGAACAGTGGCGAGCACAGATACGCAGTATTTT. It specifies CASSQVRTVASTDTQYF.

As for this clone: This sample includes further DNA sequences coding for the same CDR3. The J gene is TRBJ2-7, the V gene TRBV18, with D possibly being TRBD1 (6 bases). Per germline, CDR1 KGHSH and CDR2 LQKENI. Trimming took 4 bases from V and 3 from J, leaving 7 bases between them. The CDR3 is 12 residues long. The CDR3 sequence: CASSLQGYEQYF. The CDR3, as DNA: TGTGCCAGCTCACTACAGGGCTACGAGCAGTACTTC.

This clone has only a few counts. The J gene is TRBJ2-7, the V gene TRBV19; 9 positions match TRBD1. The V gene end was trimmed by 2 bases and the J gene end by 2 bases; junction bases not matched to a gene: 4. Germline lookup yields CDR1 LNHDA and CDR2 SQIVND (reference sequence). The CDR3 has 15 residues. Written as DNA, the CDR3 is TGTGCCAGTAGTATATTGGACAGGGGAACCTACGAGCAGTACTTC. As protein: CASSILDRGTYEQYF.

The genes are TRBV12-3 or TRBV12-4 and TRBJ2-3, with D perhaps TRBD2 (5 bases). This CDR3 contains 12 residues. The V end lost 5 bases, the J end lost 9 bases, and 12 bases lay between the germline ends. Here the CDR3 DNA reads TGTGCCAGCAGTGCCGGACCGGGAACGCAGTATTTT. Translation gives CASSAGPGTQYF.

CDR3 sequence: CASSSGTGMNEQYF. The DNA for the CDR3 is TGTGCCAGCAGTTCCGGGACAGGGATGAACGAGCAGTACTTC. The chain uses TRBV6-2 or TRBV6-3 and TRBJ2-7; 9 nucleotides align to TRBD1. This CDR3 comprises 14 residues. CDR1 is MNHEY and CDR2 is SVGEGT in the germline V gene. V was pared by 4 bases and J by 5 bases, with 6 bases of the junction left unmatched.